Following are 12 T cell receptor beta chains from one sample sequenced in a study of spatial heterogeneity in lung cancer. Study-wide points: Intratumoral expanded alpha and beta TCR counts were found to track tumor mutation counts.

Using its own MiXCR run on the 5' RACE reads, TCRdb lists one record per CDR3 protein. The sample comprises 3,800 or so distinct CDR3 sequences, about 5.5% of which are singletons, and 25% to 40% rests with the top ten. Time point meaning: sample taken at primary tumor resection. No antigen is known for these receptors. The material was lung tumor tissue, obtained at surgery. The receptor set was obtained from a female donor with early-stage non-small cell lung cancer.

This clonotype is categorized as medium-sized. V usage is TRBV6-5 and J usage is TRBJ1-2; no clear D gene. Trimming stripped 0 bases from V and 4 bases from J, with 12 bases between. CDR3 length: 15 residues. Germline loops: CDR1 MNHEY, CDR2 SVGAGI. The CDR3 protein is CASSYSGTSGYGYTF. The CDR3 nucleotides are TGTGCCAGCAGTTACTCGGGCACTTCGGGCTATGGCTACACCTTC.

This clonotype qualifies as medium-sized. The J gene is TRBJ2-5, the V gene TRBV2, with TRBD1 matching 12 bases. From germline, CDR1 is SNHLY and CDR2 FYNNEI. Unmatched junction bases numbered 8, after V lost 8 bases and J lost 4 bases. There are 15 residues in the CDR3. In DNA, the CDR3 is TGTGCCAGCGGCGCCGGGACAGGGGGCGGAGAGACCCAGTACTTC. Translation: CASGAGTGGGETQYF.

The table lists this clonotype with many counts. The J gene is TRBJ1-5, the V gene TRBV6-5; no definite D call. Trimming took 8 bases from V and 2 from J, leaving 16 bases between them. The CDR3 is 15 residues long. Germline V gene sequence: CDR1 MNHEY, CDR2 SVGAGI. The CDR3: CASAQHLLGNQPQHF. CDR3 bases: TGTGCCAGCGCGCAACACCTACTTGGCAATCAGCCCCAGCATTTT.

This clonotype is labeled as medium-sized. V and J are TRBV12-3 or TRBV12-4 and TRBJ2-3, with 14 bases lining up with TRBD2. V trimming: 5 bases; J trimming: 3 bases; junction bases outside the gene matches: 4. CDR3 length equals 16 residues. The CDR3 nucleotides read TGTGCCAGCAGTCCGAGACTAGCGGGAGGGACAGATACGCAGTATTTT. This codes for CASSPRLAGGTDTQYF.

This clonotype is labeled medium-sized (0.01 to 0.1%). This rearrangement joins TRBV21-1 to TRBJ1-3; no check of the table's D call, TRBD1, against the DNA was made. TRBV21-1 counts as a pseudogene. The CDR3 has 14 amino acids. In nucleotides, the CDR3 is TGTGCCAGCAGCACACGACAGGGTGGAAACACCATATATTTT. Translation: CASSTRQGGNTIYF.

This clonotype is categorized as large. J is TRBJ2-1 and V is TRBV5-1; TRBD1 agrees at 9 bases. The CDR3 length is 15 residues. V gave up 4 bases and J gave up 2 bases; unmatched junction bases: 4. Germline V lookup: CDR1 SGHRS, CDR2 YFSETQ. Here the CDR3 reads CASSPGQGTYNEQFF. The CDR3 region has the DNA TGCGCCAGCAGCCCGGGACAGGGAACCTACAATGAGCAGTTCTTC.

On this clonotype itself: This sequence may be a read error, since a much larger clone differs from it by one base. This chain uses TRBV6-2 or TRBV6-3 with TRBJ2-1; 9 positions match TRBD1. This CDR3 spans 13 amino acids. Germline CDR1 reads MNHEY; CDR2 reads SVGEGT. The CDR3 region is CVSRGQGGNEQFF. DNA of the CDR3: TGTGTCAGCAGGGGACAGGGAGGGAATGAGCAGTTCTTC.

This clonotype is deemed large. The J gene is TRBJ2-7, the V gene TRBV11-1; 7 nucleotides align to TRBD1. The V and J ends lost 5 bases and 3 bases, in that order; junction bases with no gene match: 10. The CDR3 length is 15 residues. Germline CDR1 SGHAT, CDR2 FQDESV (reference sequence). As DNA, the CDR3 is TGTGCCAGCAGCGGATCCGGGACAGCCTTCTACGAGCAGTACGTC. Encoded protein: CASSGSGTAFYEQYV.

The CDR3 DNA sequence: TGTGCCAGCAGTACCCGGGACAGGGCGACGGAGACCCAGTACTTC. Translating gives CASSTRDRATETQYF. This chain uses TRBV27 with TRBJ2-5; 9 bases align to TRBD1. The CDR3 spans 15 residues. The V segment lost 5 bases and the J segment 5 bases; nucleotides outside the gene matches: 9. CDR1 is MNHEY, CDR2 SMNVEV, per germline (reference sequence).

This clonotype is medium-sized. The chain combines TRBV12-5 with TRBJ2-2; maybe TRBD1 (6 bases). V was clipped by 2 bases and J by 3 bases, with 13 bases between them. Germline assignment: CDR1 LGHNT and CDR2 FRNRAP. The CDR3 sequence is 16 residues long. CDR3 in DNA: TGTGCTAGTGGTTTGACCCTCTCAGGGGACACCGGGGAGCTGTTTTTT. Translation: CASGLTLSGDTGELFF.

This clonotype came up many times. The CDR3 nucleotides read TGTGCCAGCAGCTTGATCATGAACACTGAAGCTTTCTTT. Translation: CASSLIMNTEAFF. This chain connects TRBV5-5 to TRBJ1-1; D is uncertain. The V and J ends lost 1 base and 0 bases respectively, with 4 bases between them. This CDR3 is built from 13 residues. Germline V lookup: CDR1 SGHKS, CDR2 YYEKEE (reference sequence). The full variable domain, in which reference TRBV5-5 and TRBJ1-1 provide the parts outside the CDR3, is DAGVTQSPTHLIKTRGQQVTLRCSPISGHKSVSWYQQVLGQGPQFIFQYYEKEERGRGNFPDRFSARQFPNYSSELNVNALLLGDSALYLCASSLIMNTEAFFGQGTRLTVV.

By share of the sample, this clonotype is medium-sized. The chain has TRBV20-1 and TRBJ1-1, with D unclear. Trimming took 3 bases from V and 5 from J, leaving 22 bases between them. The CDR3 has 16 residues. Germline loops: CDR1 DFQATT, CDR2 SNEGSKA (reference sequence). This chain's CDR3 is CSASPRRLTAGTEAFF. As DNA, the CDR3 is TGCAGTGCTAGTCCCAGACGACTAACCGCGGGGACTGAAGCTTTCTTT.